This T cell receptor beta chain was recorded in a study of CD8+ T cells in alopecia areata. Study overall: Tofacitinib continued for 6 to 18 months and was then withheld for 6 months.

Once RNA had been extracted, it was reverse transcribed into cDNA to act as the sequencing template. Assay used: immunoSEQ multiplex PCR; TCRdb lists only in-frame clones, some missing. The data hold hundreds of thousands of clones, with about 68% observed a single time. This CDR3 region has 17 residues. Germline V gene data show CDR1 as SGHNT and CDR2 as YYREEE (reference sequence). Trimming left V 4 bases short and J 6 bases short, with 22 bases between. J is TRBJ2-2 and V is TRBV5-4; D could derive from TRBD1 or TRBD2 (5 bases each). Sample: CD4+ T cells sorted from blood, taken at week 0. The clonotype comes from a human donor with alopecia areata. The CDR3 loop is CASSESGAVTIAGELFF. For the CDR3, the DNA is TGTGCCAGCAGCGAATCCGGGGCGGTGACAATAGCCGGGGAGCTGTTTTTT. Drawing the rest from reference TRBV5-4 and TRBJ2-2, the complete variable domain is ETGVTQSPTHLIKTRGQQVTLRCSSQSGHNTVSWYQQALGQGPQFIFQYYREEENGRGNFPPRFSGLQFPNYSSELNVNALELDDSALYLCASSESGAVTIAGELFFGEGSRLTVL.